The source of this T cell receptor beta chain is a study of Graves' ophthalmopathy and Graves' hyperthyroidism listed by TCRdb under 2018. Concerning the study at large: Peripheral blood was collected at initial diagnosis, prior to any treatment. To tell Graves' ophthalmopathy apart from Graves' hyperthyroidism, and to predict which patients would progress to ophthalmopathy, the study relied on TCR beta repertoire signatures. In total, approximately 130 blood samples were TCR-sequenced: around 42 ophthalmopathy, 75 hyperthyroidism and 17 hyperthyroidism-to-ophthalmopathy patients. To explore V-J signatures that distinguish ophthalmopathy from hyperthyroidism, a discovery set of about 99 patients was enrolled, made up of 43 with ophthalmopathy and 55 to 65 with stable hyperthyroidism. An independent validation cohort was composed of fewer than 20 hyperthyroidism patients and over 15 patients who later progressed from hyperthyroidism to ophthalmopathy. In roughly 6 hyperthyroidism patients, T-cell repertoires of thyroid tissue and blood were compared. Following sample collection, hyperthyroidism patients were given methimazole at a starting dose of 30 mg daily, and ophthalmopathy patients were given high-dose intravenous methylprednisolone. The approximately 98 discovery patients were randomly divided into training and test sets at a 7:3 ratio.

For repertoire sequencing, TCR beta CDR3 regions were amplified from RNA transcripts. The first round was an RT-PCR using HTBI primers with the Qiagen OneStep RT-PCR kit, and this first round was followed by a second-round multiplex PCR, then size selection and purification. Sequencing of the libraries was carried out on an Illumina HiSeq2000 in paired-end mode with 100 bp reads. Turning to the authors' computational methods: SOAPnuke was used to process the reads, removing any read that contained adapters or uncalled bases, had a mean Phred below 15, or lacked an exact match to the constant primer or identifier. High-quality paired reads were merged with COPE v1.2.5. Each unique nucleotide sequence was defined as a clonotype, and clonotypes were aligned to IMGT TRB V, D and J references with MiTCR v1.1. Only V-J combinations with frequency above 0.0001 were analysed, covering approximately 99% of repertoires. For each V-J combination, a TCR clonal expansion and chaos score was defined as the ratio of F50 clonal expansion to chaos observed in the TCRdist matrix. Welch's t-statistics and random forest were used to reduce the features to 10 to 15 V-J combinations, which were then used as input to a naive Bayes classifier. The Morisita-Horn index was used to measure how similar the thyroid and blood repertoires were. TCRdb itself trimmed the public reads at Q25 with fastp, ran MiXCR and retained productive beta chains. CDR3 protein sequences are deduplicated, and each keeps its most common genes and DNA. V and J calls and clone size were set by TCRdb, not the authors. The sample table records some 160,000 distinct CDR3 sequences; 35% to 50% of these occur just once. 7.5% to 10% of the sample is in the top ten clones.

Spanning cysteine to phenylalanine, the CDR3 consists of 14 amino acids. Only the CDR3 DNA is retained, 42 bases long and in frame from the first base. Trimming takes 6 bases off V and 3 bases off J; junction bases not matched to a gene: 6. Ophthalmopathy patients were characterized by moderately to severely active disease, a Clinical Activity Score of at least 3, a NOSPECS grade of at least 4, and a disease duration under 3 months. Patients with other autoimmune diseases, uncontrolled infections, pregnancy or lactation were excluded from the study. Diagnosis was based on clinical symptoms, serum thyroxine, TRAb, thyroid ultrasound and orbital computed tomography. Using Ficoll-Paque density gradient centrifugation, PBMCs were isolated from roughly 9.2 ml of fresh peripheral blood. Trizol reagent was used to extract the total RNA, and its quality was then checked on an Agilent 2100 Bioanalyzer. To note about this clonotype: Its antigen has not been determined. No quality values exist for individual bases; no much larger clone is one base distant.

Broad study findings and their caveats: Sample size was not predetermined statistically, and investigators were not blinded to group allocation. Among expanded thyroid clonotypes with frequency above 0.001, most also showed up in blood, which suggests that blood repertoires may reflect the thyroid immune response. In cross-validation, the 13-signature model distinguished ophthalmopathy from stable hyperthyroidism with 85% to 90% sensitivity and roughly 81% specificity, and in the test set the corresponding values were about 80% and 75%. In validation, the model predicted ophthalmopathy progression with over 60% sensitivity and 72.22% specificity; 12 predicted patients were CT-confirmed with GO in a median of 6.5 months.

The TCR originated in a man aged 25 to 45 with Graves' ophthalmopathy. Donor details come from another sample of the same person, matched by shared clones. Sequenced input: peripheral blood. In this chain, TRBV12-3 or TRBV12-4 is recombined with TRBJ2-5; TRBD1 agrees with 8 junctional bases. The CDR3 protein sequence reads: CASRSQGAEETQYF. In nucleotides, the sequence is TGTGCCAGCAGATCGCAGGGGGCGGAAGAGACCCAGTACTTC.